The 30 T cell receptor beta chains below all came from one sample that was sequenced in a study of blood T cell repertoires in COVID-19. Sequencing was performed with immunoSEQ multiplex PCR; in TCRdb, only in-frame clones are kept and a portion is missing. The sample holds 210,000 or so clones, 83% seen once. The sample comprised PBMCs or T cells enriched from blood (not recorded which). Receptors were obtained from a woman between 50 and 59 years old who had been exposed to COVID-19.

This clone has more than one count but fewer than ten. The rearrangement uses TRBV24-1 and TRBJ2-3, with a possible D match to TRBD1 (6 bases). V lost 10 bases to trimming and J lost 3 bases, with 13 bases between them. Looked up from germline, CDR1 is KGHDR and CDR2 is SFDVKD. CDR3 length equals 13 residues. CDR3 nucleotides: TGTGCCACAGGAACAGGGTTAACAGATACGCAGTATTTT. Its protein is CATGTGLTDTQYF.

V and J are TRBV2 and TRBJ2-1; a weak D match, TRBD2 (6 bases). The CDR3 has 13 amino acids. Germline CDR1 SNHLY, CDR2 FYNNEI. V lost 7 bases and J lost 7, with 14 bases in between. The CDR3 reads CASTPGVGNEQFF. The CDR3 region has the DNA TGTGCCAGCACCCCGGGGGTAGGGAATGAGCAGTTCTTC.

J is TRBJ1-1 and V is TRBV2; D is possibly TRBD1 (5 bases). This CDR3 has 16 residues. V lost 5 bases and J 4 bases, leaving 20 bases between the germline ends. Germline CDR1 is SNHLY and CDR2 is FYNNEI. CDR3 nucleotides: TGTGCCAGCAGTAGATTTGGGGGGTCAGGAAGCACTGAAGCTTTCTTT. Translation gives CASSRFGGSGSTEAFF.

A single count supports this clone. The V call is TRBV5-1, the J call TRBJ1-3; maybe TRBD1 (6 bases). The CDR3 extends over 13 amino acids. The V gene lost 3 bases and the J gene lost 4 bases, with 8 bases spanning the gap. CDR1 is SGHRS, CDR2 YFSETQ, per germline. The CDR3 spells CASSYGQGNTIYF. The DNA of the CDR3 is TGCGCCAGCAGCTACGGACAGGGAAACACCATATATTTT.

The gene calls are TRBV5-1 and TRBJ1-1, with TRBD1 as a possible D gene (6 bases). Trimming took 4 bases from V and 4 from J, leaving 11 bases between them. Germline V gene lookup returns CDR1 SGHRS and CDR2 YFSETQ. The CDR3 is made up of 13 amino acids. CDR3 in DNA: TGCGCCAGCAGCCCAGAAGGGGGCACTGAAGCTTTCTTT. This sequence encodes CASSPEGGTEAFF.

The CDR3 is CASSVTGGGYEQYF. The DNA of the CDR3 is TGTGCCAGTAGTGTCACCGGTGGAGGGTACGAGCAGTACTTC. The V and J genes are TRBV19 and TRBJ2-7, with D possibly matching TRBD2 (6 bases). The CDR3 sequence is 14 residues long. Germline CDR1 reads LNHDA; CDR2 reads SQIVND (reference sequence). Trimming removed 5 bases at V and 4 bases at J, with 15 bases between.

The V and J genes are TRBV3-1 (or the pseudogene TRBV3-2) and TRBJ2-7, with a possible D match to TRBD1 (6 bases). Trimming shortened V by 1 base and J by 3 bases, and 13 bases separated the two germline ends. The CDR3 runs to 15 residues. The germline V gene encodes CDR1 LGHDT and CDR2 YNNKEL (reference sequence). CDR3 sequence (DNA): TGTGCCAGCAGCCAAGTCGGACAGAACCTCTACGAGCAGTACTTC. Translated, it gives CASSQVGQNLYEQYF.

The genes are TRBV19 and TRBJ1-2; D possibly corresponds to TRBD1 (6 bases). The CDR3 sequence is 15 residues long. Trimming shortened V by 5 bases and J by 8 bases, and 21 bases separated the two germline ends. Per the germline V gene, CDR1 is LNHDA and CDR2 is SQIVND (reference sequence). The CDR3 is CASSPSGDRLGGYTF. The CDR3 coding sequence is TGTGCCAGTAGTCCCTCCGGTGACAGGTTGGGAGGCTACACCTTC.

This clone was seen only once. V gene TRBV25-1 combines with J gene TRBJ2-5; 7 nucleotides line up with TRBD1. This CDR3 contains 16 residues. Germline V CDR1 and CDR2: MGHDK, SYGVNS. Germline trimming cut 2 bases from V and 5 bases from J; bases unmatched to any gene: 11. The chain's CDR3 is CASSEPRGQTGETQYF. CDR3 DNA: TGTGCCAGCAGTGAACCGAGGGGACAGACGGGGGAGACCCAGTACTTC.

V is TRBV28 and J is TRBJ2-7; TRBD2 might be the D (6 bases). The CDR3 runs 14 residues. Germline V gene sequence: CDR1 MDHEN, CDR2 SYDVKM. V was pared by 6 bases and J by 2 bases, with 14 bases between. The CDR3 sequence: CASRRRDGTYEQYF. CDR3 coding DNA: TGTGCCAGCAGGCGGCGGGACGGCACCTACGAGCAGTACTTC.

This clone was recorded only once. CDR3 DNA sequence: TGTGCCAGCGTAAGGGGCAACGGGCGGGGGAGCCTCTCCTACGAGCAGTACTTC. Amino acids: CASVRGNGRGSLSYEQYF. The rearrangement joins TRBV25-1 to TRBJ2-7; 7 nucleotides match TRBD2. J lost 0 bases, V lost 8 bases, and 19 bases had no gene match. This CDR3 has 18 residues. The germline V gene has CDR1 MGHDK and CDR2 SYGVNS.

The J gene is TRBJ1-5, the V gene TRBV27; tentatively, D is TRBD1 (5 bases). The germline V and J ends were trimmed by 0 bases and 5 bases, with 11 bases remaining between them. The CDR3 contains 15 residues. The germline CDR1 and CDR2 sequences are MNHEY and SMNVEV (reference sequence). CDR3 DNA: TGTGCCAGCAGTTTATCATGGACACCCTATCAGCCCCAGCATTTT. Its protein is CASSLSWTPYQPQHF.

J is TRBJ2-2 and V is TRBV4-1; D possibly corresponds to TRBD1 (6 bases). The CDR3 loop spans 15 amino acids. CDR1 and CDR2 from the germline V gene are MGHRA and YSYEKL. V dropped 1 base and J dropped 4 bases, with 10 bases sitting between them. Here the CDR3 reads CASSQAGQSTGELFF. CDR3 nucleotides: TGCGCCAGCAGCCAAGCCGGACAGTCCACCGGGGAGCTGTTTTTT.

This clone came up once. The chain links TRBV3-1 (or the pseudogene TRBV3-2) to TRBJ2-2; perhaps TRBD2 as D (5 bases). CDR1 and CDR2 (germline): LGHDT, YNNKEL (reference sequence). The V and J ends lost 6 bases and 7 bases respectively, with 15 bases between them. The CDR3 loop spans 14 amino acids. This chain's CDR3 is CASRGVLNFGELFF. The CDR3 DNA is TGTGCCAGCAGGGGAGTACTGAACTTCGGGGAGCTGTTTTTT.

This chain joins TRBV2 and TRBJ2-2; a possible D gene is TRBD1 (6 bases). The CDR3 covers 14 residues. Germline assignment: CDR1 SNHLY and CDR2 FYNNEI. V gave up 7 bases and J gave up 5 bases, with 14 bases separating them. The CDR3 region is CASTRRGETGELFF. DNA of the CDR3: TGTGCCAGCACGCGCAGGGGAGAAACCGGGGAGCTGTTTTTT. Full variable domain (outside the CDR3, taken from reference TRBV2 and TRBJ2-2): EPEVTQTPSHQVTQMGQEVILRCVPISNHLYFYWYRQILGQKVEFLVSFYNNEISEKSEIFDDQFSVERPDGSNFTLKIRSTKLEDSAMYFCASTRRGETGELFFGEGSRLTVL.

The V call is TRBV7-9, the J call TRBJ2-7, with 14 positions matching TRBD2. The CDR3 totals 16 residues. The V gene end was trimmed by 5 bases and the J gene end by 2 bases; junction bases not matched to a gene: 5. Germline V CDR1 and CDR2: SEHNR, FQNEAQ (reference sequence). CDR3 DNA sequence: TGTGCCAGCAGCCCTCCGACTAGCGGGGGGGCCTACGAGCAGTACTTC. It encodes CASSPPTSGGAYEQYF.

The V and J genes are TRBV25-1 and TRBJ1-6; a possible D gene is TRBD1 (5 bases). The CDR3 runs to 15 residues. From germline, CDR1 is MGHDK and CDR2 SYGVNS. Trimming pared 5 bases from V and 8 bases from J, leaving 16 bases between. CDR3 sequence reads: CASSPYGGGDSPLHF. The CDR3 DNA reads as TGTGCCAGCAGTCCCTACGGGGGAGGGGATTCACCCCTCCACTTT.

The J gene is TRBJ1-2, the V gene TRBV5-4; D is unclear. The germline gives CDR1 SGHNT, CDR2 YYREEE (reference sequence). Trimming stripped 4 bases from V and 3 bases from J, with 10 bases between. The CDR3 runs 13 residues. Here the CDR3 reads CASSPEVDYGYTF. The CDR3 nucleotides read TGTGCCAGCAGCCCCGAGGTGGACTATGGCTACACCTTC.

This sequence joins TRBV7-8 and TRBJ1-1, with D possibly being TRBD1 (5 bases). The germline gives CDR1 SGHVS, CDR2 FQNEAQ. This CDR3 spans 15 amino acids. With 5 bases removed from V and 3 bases from J, the gap between germline ends came to 16 bases. CDR3 amino acids: CASSPGGRAYTEAFF. In nucleotides, the CDR3 is TGTGCCAGCAGCCCTGGGGGGAGGGCCTACACTGAAGCTTTCTTT.

The chain links TRBV6-5 to TRBJ2-7; a weak D match, TRBD2 (7 bases). V was shortened by 2 bases and J by 1 base, with 9 bases between the two germline ends. Germline CDR1 and CDR2: MNHEY and SVGAGI. The length of the CDR3 is 14 residues. CDR3 protein: CASSYGGASYEQYF. CDR3 in DNA: TGTGCCAGCAGTTACGGGGGGGCATCCTACGAGCAGTACTTC.

The rearrangement uses TRBV29-1 and TRBJ2-1; the match to TRBD2 covers 10 bases. V was clipped by 4 bases and J by 0 bases; unmatched bases: 9. The CDR3 runs to 17 residues. From germline, CDR1 is SQVTM and CDR2 ANQGSEA. The CDR3 nucleotides are TGCAGCGTTGTTGTAGCGGGGGGCCTATCCTCCTACAATGAGCAGTTCTTC. Translation gives CSVVVAGGLSSYNEQFF.

This chain connects TRBV15 to TRBJ1-1; D may be TRBD1 (5 bases). V lost 1 base and J lost 6, with 12 bases in between. CDR1 and CDR2 from the germline V gene are LNHNV and YYDKDF (reference sequence). The CDR3 has 14 residues. CDR3 protein: CATSRGQTPSEAFF. DNA of the CDR3: TGTGCCACCAGCAGAGGACAGACTCCCTCTGAAGCTTTCTTT.

J is TRBJ2-1 and V is TRBV19; the match to TRBD2 covers 8 bases. The CDR3 totals 15 residues. J gave up 4 bases and V 3 bases, and 5 bases lay outside the gene matches. Germline CDR1 reads LNHDA; CDR2 reads SQIVND (reference sequence). The CDR3 here is CASSIVAGSYNEQFF. The DNA for the CDR3 is TGTGCCAGTAGTATCGTAGCGGGATCATACAATGAGCAGTTCTTC.

In this sample, this clone turned up a few times. The chain combines TRBV5-5 with TRBJ2-2; TRBD1 aligns across 7 bases. The CDR3 runs to 14 residues. The V gene's germline CDR1 is SGHKS and CDR2 YYEKEE (reference sequence). V gave up 7 bases and J gave up 1 base; unmatched junction bases: 4. The CDR3 protein is CASDRVLNTGELFF. As DNA, the CDR3 is TGTGCCAGCGACAGGGTATTGAACACCGGGGAGCTGTTTTTT.

The chain links TRBV10-3 to TRBJ1-6; 9 bases align to TRBD1. The CDR3 consists of 14 residues. The ends lost 10 bases at V and 7 bases at J; junction bases unmatched: 8. Germline CDR1 and CDR2: ENHRY and SYGVKD. The CDR3 bases are TGTGCCACCGCCTGGGACAGGGAAAATTCACCCCTCCACTTT. Protein: CATAWDRENSPLHF.

This chain links TRBV12-3 or TRBV12-4 with TRBJ1-2; D ambiguous. This CDR3 region has 11 residues. Trimming cost V 7 bases and J 4 bases, with 7 bases left between them. The DNA of the CDR3 is TGTGCCAGCACCTCTTCCTATGGCTACACCTTC. Protein sequence: CASTSSYGYTF.

This chain uses TRBV19 with TRBJ1-1; D gene ambiguous. Trimming took off 5 bases at V and 1 base at J, with 11 bases between the two ends. The CDR3 spans 14 residues. Germline lookup yields CDR1 LNHDA and CDR2 SQIVND (reference sequence). CDR3 bases: TGTGCCAGTAGTCGCTCGGGTCAGAACACTGAAGCTTTCTTT. Its translation is CASSRSGQNTEAFF. The variable domain in full, with the rest retrieved from reference TRBV19 and TRBJ1-1, is DGGITQSPKYLFRKEGQNVTLSCEQNLNHDAMYWYRQDPGQGLRLIYYSQIVNDFQKGDIAEGYSVSREKKESFPLTVTSAQKNPTAFYLCASSRSGQNTEAFFGQGTRLTVV.

The chain has TRBV27 and TRBJ1-3; possible D gene TRBD1, 6 bases. Germline V lookup: CDR1 MNHEY, CDR2 SMNVEV (reference sequence). V was cut by 5 bases and J by 3 bases, with 17 bases left in between. CDR3 length equals 16 residues. CDR3 bases: TGTGCCAGCAGTCCCTTCACAGGGAGCTTTGGAAACACCATATATTTT. Translated: CASSPFTGSFGNTIYF.

This clone was detected a few times. The J gene is TRBJ2-7, the V gene TRBV12-3 or TRBV12-4; 7 bases agree with TRBD1. Trimming at V came to 7 bases and at J to 5 bases, leaving 8 bases not matched to a gene. This CDR3 is built from 13 residues. CDR3 in DNA: TGTGCCAGCATGAGGAGAGGGGGCGACGAGCAGTACTTC. Residues: CASMRRGGDEQYF.

The gene calls are TRBV7-2 and TRBJ2-2; D is perhaps TRBD1 (6 bases). Trimming stripped 7 bases from V and 7 bases from J, with 19 bases between. Looked up from germline, CDR1 is SGHTA and CDR2 is FQGNSA. The CDR3 has 15 residues. This chain's CDR3 is CASTIGLGAVGELFF. CDR3 DNA: TGTGCCAGCACAATAGGCTTGGGGGCCGTCGGGGAGCTGTTTTTT.